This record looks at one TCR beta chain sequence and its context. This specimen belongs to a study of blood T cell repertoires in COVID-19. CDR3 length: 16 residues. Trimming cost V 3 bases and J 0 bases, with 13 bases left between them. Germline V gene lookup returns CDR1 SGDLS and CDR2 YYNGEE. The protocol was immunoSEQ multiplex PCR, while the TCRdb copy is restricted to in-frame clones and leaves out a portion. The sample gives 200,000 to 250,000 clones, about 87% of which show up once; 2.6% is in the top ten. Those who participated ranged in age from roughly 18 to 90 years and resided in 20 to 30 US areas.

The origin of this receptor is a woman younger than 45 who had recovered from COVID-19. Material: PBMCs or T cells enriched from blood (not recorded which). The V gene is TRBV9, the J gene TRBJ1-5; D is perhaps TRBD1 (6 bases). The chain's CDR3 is CASSAGDLSSNQPQHF. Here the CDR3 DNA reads TGTGCCAGCAGCGCAGGGGATCTCTCTAGCAATCAGCCCCAGCATTTT.